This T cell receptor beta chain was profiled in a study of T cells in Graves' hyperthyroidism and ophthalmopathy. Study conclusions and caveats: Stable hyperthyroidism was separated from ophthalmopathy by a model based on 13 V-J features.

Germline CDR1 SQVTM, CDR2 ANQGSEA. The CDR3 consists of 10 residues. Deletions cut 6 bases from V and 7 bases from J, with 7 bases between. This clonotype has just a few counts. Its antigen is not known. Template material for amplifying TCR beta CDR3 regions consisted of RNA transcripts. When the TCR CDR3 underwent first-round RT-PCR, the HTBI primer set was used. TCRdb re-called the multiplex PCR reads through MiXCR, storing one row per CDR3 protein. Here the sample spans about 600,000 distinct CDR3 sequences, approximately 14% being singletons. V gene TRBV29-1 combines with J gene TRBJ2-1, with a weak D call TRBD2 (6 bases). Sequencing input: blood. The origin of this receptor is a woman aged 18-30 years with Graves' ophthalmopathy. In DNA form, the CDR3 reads TGCAGCGTGCGGGGTAATGAGCAGTTCTTC. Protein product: CSVRGNEQFF.